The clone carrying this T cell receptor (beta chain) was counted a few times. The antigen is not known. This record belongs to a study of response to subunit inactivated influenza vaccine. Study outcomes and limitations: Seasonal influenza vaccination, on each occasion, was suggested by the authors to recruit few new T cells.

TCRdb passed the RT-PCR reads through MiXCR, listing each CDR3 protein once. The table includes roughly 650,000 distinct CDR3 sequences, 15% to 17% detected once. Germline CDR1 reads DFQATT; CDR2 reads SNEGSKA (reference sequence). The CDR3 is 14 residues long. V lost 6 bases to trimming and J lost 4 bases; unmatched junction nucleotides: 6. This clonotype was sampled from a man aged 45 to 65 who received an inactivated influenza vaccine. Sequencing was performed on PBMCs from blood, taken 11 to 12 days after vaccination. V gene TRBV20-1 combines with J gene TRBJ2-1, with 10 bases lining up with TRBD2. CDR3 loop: CSATVAGGYNEQFF. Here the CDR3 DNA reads TGCAGTGCAACAGTAGCGGGAGGTTACAATGAGCAGTTCTTC.